The clone carrying this T cell receptor (beta chain) was counted once. The antigen remains undetermined. Germline trimming cut 5 bases from V and 5 bases from J; bases unmatched to any gene: 2. From germline, CDR1 is WSHSY and CDR2 SAAADI. This CDR3 contains 14 residues. This specimen comes from a study of cytomegalovirus exposure and HLA in healthy donors. At the level of the study: An earlier analysis identified 120 million or so unique TCR beta sequences in about 170 million T cells. Whole-study findings and limits: CMV antigen specificity was confirmed in vitro for three CMV-associated chains. In a later analysis, donors in an Asian-associated ancestry cluster reportedly had fewer N-insertions in productive TCRs than the cohort mean.

Healthy bone marrow donors formed the donor group. The PCR had 60 Vbeta and 13 Jbeta primers. The assay was immunoSEQ multiplex PCR, and TCRdb's table has in-frame clones only and misses some. The sample lists some 240,000 clones, about 93% occurring once. This TCR was sampled from a girl aged 2 to 9 in good health and CMV-seronegative. The rearrangement uses TRBV10-2 and TRBJ2-3; 12 bases are shared with TRBD2. The sequencing input was PBMCs. The CDR3 is CASSLGLAGDTQYF. CDR3 DNA: TGCGCCAGCAGTCTGGGACTAGCGGGAGATACGCAGTATTTT.